These 20 T cell receptor beta chains were sequenced from one sample in a study of blood T cell repertoires in COVID-19. TCRdb's copy holds only in-frame clones and misses some; the assay was immunoSEQ multiplex PCR. The repertoire includes 200,000 or so clones, roughly 86% of them detected once, and 2.7% sits in the top ten. Source material: peripheral blood. The receptors shown here come from a woman aged 55-69 years with acute or convalescent COVID-19.

The chain employs TRBV19 and TRBJ1-3, with TRBD1 matching 11 bases. The germline CDR1 and CDR2 sequences are LNHDA and SQIVND (reference sequence). The CDR3 consists of 14 residues. The junction had 7 bases not matched to a gene; V was cut back by 9 bases and J by 6 bases. CDR3 sequence (DNA): TGTGCCAGCCTGGACAGGGGGCGAGTAAACACCATATATTTT. This gives the protein CASLDRGRVNTIYF.

The J gene is TRBJ2-3, the V gene TRBV11-2; 7 bases are a match to TRBD2. Trimming cost V 6 bases and J 4 bases; bases outside gene matches: 7. The CDR3 spans 14 residues. Per germline, CDR1 SGHAT and CDR2 FQNNGV. The CDR3 loop reads CASSLGGSSDTQYF. DNA of the CDR3: TGTGCCAGCAGTCTGGGCGGGAGCTCAGATACGCAGTATTTT.

The J gene is TRBJ2-7, the V gene TRBV19; 8 positions match TRBD2. Trimming at V came to 4 bases and at J to 7 bases, leaving 9 bases not matched to a gene. Per the germline V gene, CDR1 is LNHDA and CDR2 is SQIVND (reference sequence). CDR3 length: 14 residues. The CDR3 sequence: CASSNERGLGEQYF. The DNA of the CDR3 is TGTGCCAGTAGTAACGAGCGGGGGCTTGGGGAGCAGTACTTC.

This chain joins TRBV19 and TRBJ2-2, with D uncertain. V shed 3 bases and J shed 0 bases, with 8 bases lying between them. CDR1 and CDR2 from the germline V gene are LNHDA and SQIVND (reference sequence). The CDR3 spans 15 residues. The DNA of the CDR3 is TGTGCCAGTAGTATCTTCCGGGCGAACACCGGGGAGCTGTTTTTT. Protein: CASSIFRANTGELFF.

This chain links TRBV19 with TRBJ2-3, with a tentative D call TRBD1 (6 bases). Per germline, CDR1 LNHDA and CDR2 SQIVND (reference sequence). The CDR3 runs to 13 residues. Trimming left V 8 bases short and J 1 base short, with 10 bases between. For the CDR3, the DNA is TGTGCCAGTGGCCCAGGGGGCACAGATACGCAGTATTTT. This codes for CASGPGGTDTQYF.

The chain combines TRBV5-1 with TRBJ1-4, with D perhaps TRBD1 (6 bases). Trimming took 7 bases from V and 0 from J, leaving 10 bases between them. Germline lookup yields CDR1 SGHRS and CDR2 YFSETQ. CDR3 length: 14 amino acids. The CDR3 sequence is CASAGAATNEKLFF. For the CDR3, the DNA is TGCGCCAGCGCAGGGGCAGCAACTAATGAAAAACTGTTTTTT.

The chain combines TRBV3-1 (or the pseudogene TRBV3-2) with TRBJ2-1; possibly TRBD1 for D (7 bases). Trimming shortened V by 5 bases and J by 6 bases, and 20 bases separated the two germline ends. CDR1 and CDR2 (germline): LGHDT, YNNKEL (reference sequence). The CDR3 runs to 16 residues. Here the CDR3 reads CASSAYRGGFFNEQFF. DNA of the CDR3: TGTGCCAGCAGCGCATACAGGGGAGGATTTTTCAATGAGCAGTTCTTC.

The CDR3 loop reads CASSLIRRDKSSPLHF. DNA of the CDR3: TGTGCCAGCAGCTTGATTCGCCGGGACAAAAGTTCACCCCTCCACTTT. The V call is TRBV5-8, the J call TRBJ1-6; a weak D match, TRBD1 (6 bases). The germline V gene has CDR1 SGHTS and CDR2 YDEGEE. CDR3 size: 16 residues. V gave up 1 base and J gave up 9 bases, with 17 bases separating them.

This rearrangement joins TRBV28 to TRBJ1-3, with 9 bases identical to TRBD1. Germline trimming cut 4 bases from V and 8 bases from J; bases unmatched to any gene: 18. This CDR3 has 18 residues. Looked up from germline, CDR1 is MDHEN and CDR2 is SYDVKM. The CDR3 protein is CASSSPAAGGQGSHTIYF. In nucleotides, the CDR3 is TGTGCCAGCAGTTCCCCCGCGGCGGGGGGACAGGGTAGTCACACCATATATTTT.

A single count supports this clone. The V and J genes are TRBV7-2 and TRBJ2-3; TRBD2 matches 14 bases. The germline V gene has CDR1 SGHTA and CDR2 FQGNSA. The CDR3 contains 16 residues. V shed 3 bases and J 4 bases; nucleotides not matched to a gene: 3. The CDR3 reads CASSFGLAGGADTQYF. The CDR3 DNA sequence: TGTGCCAGCAGCTTCGGACTAGCGGGGGGAGCAGATACGCAGTATTTT.

The gene calls are TRBV5-1 and TRBJ2-1; TRBD2 is a possible D gene (6 bases). The CDR3 is made up of 15 amino acids. V was shortened by 0 bases and J by 6 bases, with 13 bases between the two germline ends. Germline loops: CDR1 SGHRS, CDR2 YFSETQ. CDR3 in DNA: TGCGCCAGCAGCTTGGGACTAGTATTTGGCAATGAGCAGTTCTTC. Its protein product is CASSLGLVFGNEQFF.

This rearrangement joins TRBV7-3 to TRBJ2-5; 11 positions match TRBD1. The germline CDR1 and CDR2 sequences are SGHTA and FQGTGA. V was pared by 0 bases and J by 5 bases, with 2 bases of the junction left unmatched. CDR3 length: 15 residues. The CDR3 here is CASSLTRDRGETQYF. Written as DNA, the CDR3 is TGTGCCAGCAGCTTAACAAGGGACAGGGGGGAGACCCAGTACTTC.

The chain uses TRBV13 and TRBJ1-3; D possibly corresponds to TRBD1 (6 bases). The CDR3 length is 17 residues. The germline V gene encodes CDR1 PRHDT and CDR2 FYEKMQ (reference sequence). With 5 bases removed from V and 0 bases from J, the gap between germline ends came to 17 bases. The CDR3 loop is CASSQPHPDSSGNTIYF. CDR3 coding DNA: TGTGCCAGCAGCCAACCCCACCCGGACAGCTCTGGAAACACCATATATTTT.

The chain uses TRBV10-3 and TRBJ1-6, with 7 bases fitting TRBD1. The CDR3 runs to 14 residues. CDR1 is ENHRY and CDR2 is SYGVKD in the germline V gene. The V segment lost 4 bases and the J segment 7 bases; nucleotides outside the gene matches: 4. CDR3 sequence: CAISGQGTNSPLHF. For the CDR3, the DNA is TGTGCCATCAGTGGACAGGGTACCAATTCACCCCTCCACTTT.

This chain links TRBV5-4 with TRBJ1-1, with 7 positions matching TRBD1. Germline assignment: CDR1 SGHNT and CDR2 YYREEE (reference sequence). The CDR3 spans 15 residues. The ends lost 0 bases at V and 4 bases at J; junction bases unmatched: 6. CDR3 region: CASSLDPQGTTEAFF. DNA of the CDR3: TGTGCCAGCAGCTTGGACCCACAGGGGACCACTGAAGCTTTCTTT.

J is TRBJ1-2 and V is TRBV5-1; D may be TRBD1 (5 bases). Germline assignment: CDR1 SGHRS and CDR2 YFSETQ. The V and J ends lost 4 bases and 8 bases respectively, with 15 bases between them. CDR3 length: 13 residues. The CDR3 is CASSPTPSGGYTF. CDR3 sequence (DNA): TGCGCCAGCAGCCCGACTCCTTCAGGGGGCTACACCTTC.

The chain uses TRBV7-9 and TRBJ2-3, with D hard to call. Germline V gene lookup returns CDR1 SEHNR and CDR2 FQNEAQ (reference sequence). The length of the CDR3 is 15 residues. Trimming pared 1 base from V and 4 bases from J, leaving 12 bases between. CDR3 bases: TGTGCCAGCAGCTTAGGGTCTAGGAGCGCAGATACGCAGTATTTT. This codes for CASSLGSRSADTQYF.

The V call is TRBV19, the J call TRBJ2-1; the D is unclear. V was shortened by 3 bases and J by 6 bases, with 9 bases between the two germline ends. The CDR3 is 13 residues long. Germline CDR1 LNHDA, CDR2 SQIVND (reference sequence). In DNA form, the CDR3 reads TGTGCCAGTAGTATTCCGGGTGTCAATGAGCAGTTCTTC. Encoded protein: CASSIPGVNEQFF.

The chain links TRBV5-4 to TRBJ2-1; D might be TRBD1 (5 bases). Germline V gene sequence: CDR1 SGHNT, CDR2 YYREEE (reference sequence). Trimming took off 7 bases at V and 6 bases at J, with 20 bases between the two ends. The CDR3 extends over 15 amino acids. The CDR3 bases are TGTGCCAGCGCCTCCGTAGGGGTAGGGGCCAATGAGCAGTTCTTC. As protein: CASASVGVGANEQFF.

CDR3 sequence reads: CASRLGQMNTEAFF. The CDR3 nucleotides read TGTGCCAGCAGACTCGGACAGATGAACACTGAAGCTTTCTTT. The chain is built from TRBV3-1 (or the pseudogene TRBV3-2) and TRBJ1-1; D is perhaps TRBD1 (6 bases). The V end lost 6 bases, the J end lost 0 bases, and 11 bases lay between the germline ends. Germline V CDR1 and CDR2: LGHDT, YNNKEL (reference sequence). The CDR3 spans 14 residues.